This T cell receptor (beta chain) was identified during a study of T cells in Graves' hyperthyroidism and ophthalmopathy. Whole-study results and caveats: Most thyroid clonotypes expanded above 0.001 appeared in blood too.

This clonotype was detected ten times or more. Its specificity is not known. The investigators amplified TCR beta CDR3 regions from RNA transcripts. The study used the HTBI primer set for a first-round RT-PCR of the TCR CDR3. A single record per CDR3 protein comes from TCRdb applying MiXCR to the multiplex PCR reads. The top ten hold approximately 44% of the sample, which has over 500,000 distinct CDR3 sequences, 40% to 55% seen once. Sequences were obtained from peripheral blood or thyroid tissue (not recorded which). This receptor was taken from an adult woman with Graves' disease, either hyperthyroidism or ophthalmopathy (not recorded which).

The CDR3 loop is CASSVGGAGELFF. The CDR3 DNA is TGTGCCAGCAGCGTAGGAGGCGCCGGGGAGCTGTTTTTT. V and J are TRBV9 and TRBJ2-2, with D hard to call. The CDR3 contains 13 residues. V lost 0 bases, J lost 6 bases, and 6 bases lay in between. CDR1 is SGDLS and CDR2 is YYNGEE in the germline V gene.